Following are 2 T cell receptor beta chains from one sample sequenced in a study of shared clonotypes between healthy human individuals. Using immunoSEQ multiplex PCR, the repertoire was profiled, and TCRdb retains in-frame clones only, with some absent. Of more than 2,000,000 clones in the sample, 80% to 95% were seen once. Sequenced sample: naive CD4+ T cells from PBMCs. The subset is: CD45RA+ positively selected. The origin of the receptors is a man in his late teens or twenties in good health. Some clones in this sample may be carry-over from other donors' samples.

The chain recombines TRBV18 with TRBJ1-2; 7 bases match TRBD1. Germline CDR1 is KGHSH and CDR2 is LQKENI. This CDR3 is 15 amino acids long. The V and J ends lost 0 bases and 8 bases, in that order; junction bases with no gene match: 9. The DNA of the CDR3 is TGTGCCAGCTCACCACCCGGACAGGATTTCTACGGCTACACCTTC. Translated: CASSPPGQDFYGYTF.

The J gene is TRBJ2-1, the V gene TRBV4-1, with 8 bases identical to TRBD2. The CDR3 is 16 residues long. Per germline, CDR1 MGHRA and CDR2 YSYEKL. V gave up 1 base and J gave up 7 bases; unmatched junction bases: 9. CDR3 coding DNA: TGCGCCAGCAGCCAAGGGGGGGCTAGCGGGTTAAATGAGCAGTTCTTC. Its translation: CASSQGGASGLNEQFF.